Below, 9 T cell receptor beta chains from the same sample are listed, as sequenced in a study of tumor-infiltrating lymphocytes in primary liver carcinoma. The source material, about 20-30 mg of unsorted bulk tissue, was used to co-extract RNA and DNA. A constant-region primer primed TCR beta cDNA synthesis from around 500 ng of total RNA. TCR beta libraries came from three nested multiplex PCR rounds using slightly modified ARM-PCR. A C-beta reverse primer was combined with TRBV1-TRBV30 forward primers in the first two PCR rounds, and each round had 10 cycles. TCRdb recomputed calls from the multiplex PCR reads with MiXCR, one row per CDR3 protein. The repertoire holds under 200,000 distinct CDR3 sequences, with around four fifths as singletons. The sample consisted of tumor tissue from primary liver carcinoma. The receptors come from a man between 35 and 55 years old with primary liver carcinoma and hepatitis B virus infection.

On this clonotype itself: The conserved phenylalanine or tryptophan is not found at the CDR3 terminus, so this likely reflects a read error. The DNA for the CDR3 is TGTGCCAGCAGTGGACTAGCGGGTACCACCGGGGAACTGTTTATT. Translating it yields CASSGLAGTTGELFI. The chain couples TRBV12-3 or TRBV12-4 to TRBJ2-2; TRBD2 matches at 11 bases. CDR3 length equals 15 residues.

The chain employs TRBV6-2 or TRBV6-3 and TRBJ1-1; tentatively, D is TRBD1 (5 bases). Germline V gives CDR1 MNHEY, CDR2 SVGEGT. CDR3 size: 13 residues. Between the trimmed V and J ends, which lost 9 bases and 6 bases, there was a span of 17 bases. The CDR3 loop is CASSKGIVAEAFF. The CDR3 DNA follows: TGTGCCAGTAGTAAGGGGATAGTGGCTGAAGCTTTCTTT.

Concerning this clonotype itself: Possible read error: a much larger clone is one base away. The rearrangement joins TRBV6-4 to TRBJ2-1; 9 bases fit TRBD1. Germline V gene sequence: CDR1 MRHNA, CDR2 SNTAGT. This CDR3 is 15 amino acids long. In nucleotides, the CDR3 is TGTGCCAGCAGTGAAACAGGGGGCTCCTACAATGAGCTGTTCTTC. Encoded protein: CASSETGGSYNELFF.

This chain joins TRBV28 and TRBJ2-3; 8 nucleotides align to TRBD2. Per germline, CDR1 MDHEN and CDR2 SYDVKM. V was clipped by 3 bases and J by 8 bases; unmatched bases: 10. The CDR3 runs to 15 residues. In nucleotides, the CDR3 is TGTGCCAGCAGTTTCCTAGCGGGTTACAGAGGTACGCAGTATTTT. The encoded protein is CASSFLAGYRGTQYF. The complete variable domain, with remaining parts taken from reference TRBV28 and TRBJ2-3, reads DVKVTQSSRYLVKRTGEKVFLECVQDMDHENMFWYRQDPGLGLRLIYFSYDVKMKEKGDIPEGYSVSREKKERFSLILESASTNQTSMYLCASSFLAGYRGTQYFGPGTRLTVL.

A remark on this clonotype: The junction differs from germline at one of its ends, possibly a read error. This chain links TRBV29-1 with TRBJ1-1, with D unresolved. Looked up from germline, CDR1 is SQVTM and CDR2 is ANQGSEA. This CDR3 has 13 amino acids. The CDR3 DNA follows: TGCAGCGTTGAGGGGAGGGCGAACACTGAAGTTTTCTTT. Translating gives CSVEGRANTEVFF.

Of note for this clonotype: One end of the junction does not line up with germline, which may come from a read error. The chain links TRBV5-1 to TRBJ2-7; tentative D call: TRBD2 (6 bases). Germline V gene data show CDR1 as SGHRS and CDR2 as YFSETQ. The CDR3 contains 14 residues. The CDR3 protein is CASSLELGGYEQYF. Written as DNA, the CDR3 is TGCGCCAGTAGCTTGGAGCTAGGAGGGTACGAGCAGTACTTC.

Notes on this clonotype: The missing conserved phenylalanine or tryptophan at the end of this CDR3 makes a read error likely. This chain joins TRBV30 and TRBJ2-3, with 7 bases aligning to TRBD2. This CDR3 has 14 amino acids. Per the germline V gene, CDR1 is GTSNPN and CDR2 is SVGIG (reference sequence). The CDR3 spells CTWRNSGFTDTQYY. CDR3 DNA: TGTACCTGGCGGAATAGCGGGTTCACAGATACGCAGTATTAT.

Concerning this clonotype itself: A much larger clone lies one base from this, so it may be a read error. The rearrangement links TRBV5-1 to TRBJ1-2; a weak D match, TRBD1 (6 bases). From germline, CDR1 is SGHRS and CDR2 YFSETQ. The CDR3 consists of 14 residues. The CDR3: CASSFRAGADGYIF. The CDR3 bases are TGCGCCAGCAGCTTTAGAGCAGGGGCTGATGGCTACATCTTC.

The chain employs TRBV28 and TRBJ1-3; D perhaps matches TRBD1 (5 bases). Trimming cost V 8 bases and J 10 bases, with 18 bases left between them. The CDR3 sequence is 13 residues long. Germline lookup yields CDR1 MDHEN and CDR2 SYDVKM. CDR3 sequence: CASGLSGKETIYF. CDR3 nucleotides: TGTGCCAGCGGTCTTTCAGGGAAAGAGACCATATATTTT.